This TCR beta chain appears in the sequencing data of a study of blood T cell repertoires in COVID-19. About the study: The United States, Italy and Spain supplied acute and convalescent COVID-19 samples.

Trimming stripped 0 bases from V and 6 bases from J, with 7 bases between. CDR1 is KGHDR, CDR2 SFDVKD, per germline. CDR3 length: 14 residues. Self-reported history from a screening survey and questionnaire set each donor's cohort. Recovered status applied to Cohort 3 donors who had two consecutive negative PCRs. It also applied to those with clearance or with symptom resolution. Authors' methods: Reference gene primer amplification gave nucleated cell count estimates. Sequencing used immunoSEQ multiplex PCR; TCRdb keeps in-frame clones, though not all of them. The D gene and trimming were derived from the DNA, and the V and J assignments and clone size from that table. The sample shows about 130,000 clones, just under 85% of them seen only once.

V usage is TRBV24-1 and J usage is TRBJ2-2; a possible D gene is TRBD1 (5 bases). This clonotype was sampled from a man aged 50 to 59 who had recovered from COVID-19. Sequenced input: PBMCs or T cells enriched from blood (not recorded which). The CDR3 DNA follows: TGTGCCACCAGTGATTTGCAAGGGGCCGGGGAGCTGTTTTTT. Translation gives CATSDLQGAGELFF.